These 6 T cell receptor beta chains were all obtained from the same sample, sequenced in a study of shared clonotypes between healthy human individuals. Here immunoSEQ multiplex PCR was the method, and the copy in TCRdb shows in-frame clones only, minus some. Of approximately 1,500,000 clones in the sample, 95% to 99% were seen once. Input material: naive CD4+ T cells sorted from blood. Sample subset: CD45RA+ positively selected. The receptors were gathered from a man aged 30 to 45 in good health.

This clone appeared a single time. This rearrangement joins TRBV11-2 to TRBJ2-5; a possible D gene is TRBD2 (5 bases). V was cut by 5 bases and J by 5 bases, with 15 bases left in between. CDR1 and CDR2 from the germline V gene are SGHAT and FQNNGV. The CDR3 is 14 amino acids. The CDR3 loop reads CASSLQGAAETQYF. As DNA, the CDR3 is TGTGCCAGCAGCCTACAAGGAGCGGCGGAGACCCAGTACTTC.

The chain joins TRBV7-3 to TRBJ2-1, with 14 bases identical to TRBD2. The germline V gene encodes CDR1 SGHTA and CDR2 FQGTGA. V lost 4 bases and J lost 4; bases outside the gene matches: 6. The CDR3 sequence is 17 residues long. CDR3 sequence (DNA): TGTGCCAGCAGCTCCTCCGGGACTAGCGGGAGTTACAATGAGCAGTTCTTC. This codes for CASSSSGTSGSYNEQFF. The full variable domain, in which reference TRBV7-3 and TRBJ2-1 provide the parts outside the CDR3, is GAGVSQTPSNKVTEKGKYVELRCDPISGHTALYWYRQSLGQGPEFLIYFQGTGAADDSGLPNDRFFAVRPEGSVSTLKIQRTERGDSAVYLCASSSSGTSGSYNEQFFGPGTRLTVL.

The chain has TRBV9 and TRBJ2-2; 8 nucleotides align to TRBD1. V dropped 1 base and J dropped 4; count of bases not matched to a gene: 3. Germline V gives CDR1 SGDLS, CDR2 YYNGEE. The CDR3 consists of 15 residues. The CDR3 nucleotides are TGTGCCAGCAGCGTACTAGGGACAGGCACCGGGGAGCTGTTTTTT. It translates to CASSVLGTGTGELFF. Full variable domain (rest looked up from reference TRBV9 and TRBJ2-2): DSGVTQTPKHLITATGQRVTLRCSPRSGDLSVYWYQQSLDQGLQFLIQYYNGEERAKGNILERFSAQQFPDLHSELNLSSLELGDSALYFCASSVLGTGTGELFFGEGSRLTVL.

The chain carries TRBV5-6 and TRBJ1-2, with TRBD1 as a possible D gene (5 bases). The CDR3 is made up of 14 amino acids. Per germline, CDR1 SGHDT and CDR2 YYEEEE. The V gene lost 2 bases and the J gene lost 4 bases, with 12 bases spanning the gap. The chain's CDR3 is CASSFEGNGYGYTF. As DNA, the CDR3 is TGTGCCAGCAGCTTCGAGGGGAACGGCTATGGCTACACCTTC.

The chain recombines TRBV5-4 with TRBJ2-5; 8 positions agree with TRBD2. V lost 0 bases, J lost 2 bases, and 3 bases stayed unmatched. Germline V gives CDR1 SGHNT, CDR2 YYREEE (reference sequence). The CDR3 consists of 15 residues. The CDR3 sequence: CASSLGLAPQETQYF. CDR3 bases: TGTGCCAGCAGCTTGGGACTAGCGCCACAAGAGACCCAGTACTTC.

In its sample, this clone was seen once. The rearrangement links TRBV28 to TRBJ1-4; maybe TRBD1 (6 bases). CDR1 is MDHEN, CDR2 SYDVKM, per germline. The V end lost 3 bases, the J end lost 3 bases, and 14 bases lay between the germline ends. The CDR3 sequence is 16 residues long. The CDR3, as DNA: TGTGCCAGCAGTTTCGCCAGGGGCATGTCTAATGAAAAACTGTTTTTT. As protein: CASSFARGMSNEKLFF.